This T cell receptor (beta chain) comes out of a study of PD-1 blockade in classical Hodgkin lymphoma. Study-wide results and limits: Possible causes of repertoire differences, disease activity or prior therapy, remain undefined.

Clones were sequenced by immunoSEQ multiplex PCR, and TCRdb holds only the in-frame ones, with some missing. Of around 99,000 clones in the sample, approximately 80% were seen once. As regards this clone: As yet, its antigen is unknown.

Autologous stem cell transplantation was followed by relapse in every patient, and brentuximab vedotin exposure varied. V was cut by 3 bases and J by 4 bases, with 7 bases left in between. CDR1 and CDR2 from the germline V gene are SEHNR and FQNEAQ (reference sequence). This CDR3 is built from 13 residues. The genes are TRBV7-9 and TRBJ2-1, with a possible D match to TRBD2 (6 bases). The sample was peripheral blood mononuclear cells (PBMCs), taken before the second cycle of nivolumab. The sequence was obtained from a human donor with classical Hodgkin lymphoma. CDR3 coding DNA: TGTGCCAGCAGCTTTAGCGGTTACAATGAGCAGTTCTTC. This translates into CASSFSGYNEQFF.